These T cell receptor beta chains were read from a single sample in a study of blood T cell repertoires in COVID-19. Here immunoSEQ multiplex PCR was the method, and the copy in TCRdb shows in-frame clones only, minus some. The sample has about 80,000 clones, about four fifths seen once. The sample comprised peripheral blood. The receptors derive from a woman between 35 and 50 years old with active or convalescent COVID-19. Both conserved end residues are part of each CDR3. Where a row states a size, it is once, few, many or the class of an expanded clone; other rows omit it.

v_call clone_size cdr3_aa
TRBV4-3 - CASSPKWAQGGGNQPQHF
TRBV9 - CASSVRSTDTGELFF
TRBV11-2 once CASSGSRATDTQYF
TRBV30 - CAWHPGLQESPLHF
TRBV5-1 - CASSSKTGGQNIQYF
TRBV5-4 - CASSLGSAGMGTDTQYF
TRBV6-2/TRBV6-3 - CASSLTGTGPSWAYEQYF
TRBV7-9 - CASSRQGATEAFF
TRBV5-4 - CASSLRGQETQYF
TRBV5-1 - CASSWGENTEAFF
TRBV19 - CASSITLRDTEAFF
TRBV2 few CASSDVATYNEQFF
TRBV9 - CASSVGGTSGSRGETQYF
TRBV29-1 - CSVIHGQEFF
TRBV4-3 - CASSQSEYGYTF
TRBV9 - CASSPRGWGGGYNEQFF
TRBV27 - CASRSTGFGDGYTF
TRBV24-1 - CATSDQSGSTSTDTQYF
TRBV9 - CASSVGARDRVYEQYF
TRBV9 - CASSTGQGAGNTIYF
TRBV12-3/TRBV12-4 - CASSLARAGELFF
TRBV11-3 - CASSDRTSGSFTDTQYF